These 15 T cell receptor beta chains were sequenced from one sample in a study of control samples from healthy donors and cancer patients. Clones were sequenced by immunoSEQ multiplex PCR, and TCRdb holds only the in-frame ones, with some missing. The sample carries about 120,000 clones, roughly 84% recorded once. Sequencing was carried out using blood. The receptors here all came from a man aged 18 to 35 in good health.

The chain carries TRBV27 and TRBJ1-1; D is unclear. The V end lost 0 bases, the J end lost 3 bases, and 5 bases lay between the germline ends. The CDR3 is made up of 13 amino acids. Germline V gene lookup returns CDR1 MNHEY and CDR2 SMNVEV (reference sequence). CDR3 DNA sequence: TGTGCCAGCAGTTTATCCCGTTACACTGAAGCTTTCTTT. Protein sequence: CASSLSRYTEAFF.

The CDR3 bases are TGCGCCAGCAGCCAACAAACAGGGAGTCTGGGAGAGCAGTACTTC. Amino acids: CASSQQTGSLGEQYF. This rearrangement joins TRBV4-1 to TRBJ2-7, with D perhaps TRBD1 (6 bases). Trimming removed 2 bases at V and 7 bases at J, with 18 bases between. This CDR3 has 15 amino acids. The germline V gene encodes CDR1 MGHRA and CDR2 YSYEKL.

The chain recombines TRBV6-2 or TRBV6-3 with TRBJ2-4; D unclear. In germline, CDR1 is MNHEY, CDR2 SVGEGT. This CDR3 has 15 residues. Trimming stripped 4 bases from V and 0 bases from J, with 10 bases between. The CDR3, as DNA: TGTGCCAGCAGTTTCCCCCACCGAGCCAAAAACATTCAGTACTTC. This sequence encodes CASSFPHRAKNIQYF.

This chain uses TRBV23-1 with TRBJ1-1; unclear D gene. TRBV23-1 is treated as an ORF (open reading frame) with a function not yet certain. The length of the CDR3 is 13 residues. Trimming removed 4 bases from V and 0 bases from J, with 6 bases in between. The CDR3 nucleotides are TGCGCCAGCAGTCTCACTATGAACACTGAAGCTTTCTTT. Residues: CASSLTMNTEAFF.

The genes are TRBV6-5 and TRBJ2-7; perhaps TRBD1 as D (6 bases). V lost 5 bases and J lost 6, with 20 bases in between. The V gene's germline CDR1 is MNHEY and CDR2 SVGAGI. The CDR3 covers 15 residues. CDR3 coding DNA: TGTGCCAGCAGTCAGATGACAGGCAAAAGCGCCGAGCAGTACTTC. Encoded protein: CASSQMTGKSAEQYF.

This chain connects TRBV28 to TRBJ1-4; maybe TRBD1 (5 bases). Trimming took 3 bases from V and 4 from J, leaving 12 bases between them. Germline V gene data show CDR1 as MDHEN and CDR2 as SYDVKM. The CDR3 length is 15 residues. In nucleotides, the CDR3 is TGTGCCAGCAGTTTGGCGGGACGGCTTAATGAAAAACTGTTTTTT. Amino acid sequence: CASSLAGRLNEKLFF. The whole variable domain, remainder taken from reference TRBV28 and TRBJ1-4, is DVKVTQSSRYLVKRTGEKVFLECVQDMDHENMFWYRQDPGLGLRLIYFSYDVKMKEKGDIPEGYSVSREKKERFSLILESASTNQTSMYLCASSLAGRLNEKLFFGSGTQLSVL.

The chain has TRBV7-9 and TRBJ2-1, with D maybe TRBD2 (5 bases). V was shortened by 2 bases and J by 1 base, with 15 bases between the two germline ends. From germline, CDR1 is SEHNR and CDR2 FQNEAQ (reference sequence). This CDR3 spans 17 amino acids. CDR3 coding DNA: TGTGCCAGCAGCTTAAAGACTCGGGATCCGTCCTACAATGAGCAGTTCTTC. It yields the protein CASSLKTRDPSYNEQFF.

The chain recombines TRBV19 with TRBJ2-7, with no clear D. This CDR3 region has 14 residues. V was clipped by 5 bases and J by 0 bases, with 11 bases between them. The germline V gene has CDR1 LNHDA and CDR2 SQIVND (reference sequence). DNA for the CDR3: TGTGCCAGTAGTCCAGACCCCGACTCCTACGAGCAGTACTTC. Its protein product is CASSPDPDSYEQYF.

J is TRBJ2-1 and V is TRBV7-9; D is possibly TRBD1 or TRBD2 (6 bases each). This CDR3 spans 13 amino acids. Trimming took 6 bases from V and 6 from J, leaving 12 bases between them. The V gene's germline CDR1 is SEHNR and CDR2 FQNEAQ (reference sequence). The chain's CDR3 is CASRGAGGNEQFF. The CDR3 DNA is TGTGCCAGCAGGGGGGCCGGGGGCAATGAGCAGTTCTTC.

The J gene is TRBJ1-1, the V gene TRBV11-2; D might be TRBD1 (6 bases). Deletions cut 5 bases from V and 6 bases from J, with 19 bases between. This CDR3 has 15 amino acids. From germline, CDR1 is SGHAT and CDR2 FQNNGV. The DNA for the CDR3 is TGTGCCAGCAGCCCAAGGGGAGGGGGTCATCCTGAAGCTTTCTTT. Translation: CASSPRGGGHPEAFF.

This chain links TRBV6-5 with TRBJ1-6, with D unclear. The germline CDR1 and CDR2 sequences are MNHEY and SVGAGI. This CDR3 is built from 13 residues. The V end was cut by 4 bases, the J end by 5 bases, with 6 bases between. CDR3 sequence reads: CASSLGNNSPLHF. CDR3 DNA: TGTGCCAGCAGTTTGGGGAATAATTCACCCCTCCACTTT.

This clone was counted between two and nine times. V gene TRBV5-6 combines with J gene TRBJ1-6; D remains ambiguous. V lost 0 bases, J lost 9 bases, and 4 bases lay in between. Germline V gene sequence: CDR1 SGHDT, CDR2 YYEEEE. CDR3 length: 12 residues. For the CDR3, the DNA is TGTGCCAGCAGCTTGGTGGGTTCACCCCTCCACTTT. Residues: CASSLVGSPLHF.

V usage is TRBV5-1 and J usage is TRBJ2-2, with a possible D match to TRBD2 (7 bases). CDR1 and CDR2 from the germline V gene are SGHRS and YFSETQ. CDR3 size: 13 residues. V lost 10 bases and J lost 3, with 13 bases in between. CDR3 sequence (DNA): TGCGCCCGCGGAGGGGGGGACACCGGGGAGCTGTTTTTT. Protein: CARGGGDTGELFF.

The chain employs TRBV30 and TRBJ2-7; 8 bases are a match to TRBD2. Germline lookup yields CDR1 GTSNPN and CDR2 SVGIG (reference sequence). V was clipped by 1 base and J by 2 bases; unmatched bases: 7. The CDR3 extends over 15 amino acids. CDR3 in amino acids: CAWSELAGTTYEQYF. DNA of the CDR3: TGTGCCTGGAGTGAATTAGCGGGAACAACCTACGAGCAGTACTTC.

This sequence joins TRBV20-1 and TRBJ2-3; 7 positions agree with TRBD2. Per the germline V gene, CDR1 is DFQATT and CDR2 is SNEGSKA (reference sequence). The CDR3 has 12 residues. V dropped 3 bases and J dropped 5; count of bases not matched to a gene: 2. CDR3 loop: CSASIAGDTQYF. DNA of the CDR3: TGCAGTGCTAGTATAGCGGGAGATACGCAGTATTTT.